What follows describes a single T cell receptor (beta chain). Its target is not known. The data belong to a study of Tregs in tolerant kidney transplant recipients. TCRdb's table, derived via immunoSEQ multiplex PCR, lists solely in-frame clones and lacks some. This repertoire shows approximately 82,000 clones, over 85% found once; its top ten account for under 2%. The CDR3 covers 16 residues. Germline V gene lookup returns CDR1 SEHNR and CDR2 FQNEAQ (reference sequence). Trimming removed 4 bases from V and 3 bases from J; junction bases left unmatched: 6. Related graft donors supplied nonmyeloablative bone marrow transplants, and mixed chimerism was transient. Unstimulated Tregs (CD4+CD25+CD127-) and CD4+CD25- non-Tregs were sorted from PBMCs. Study-wide findings and caveats: Biological reproducibility was not directly addressed in this study. For some patients, primers changed over time, blocking nucleotide-level comparison. Tregs expanded with activated donor B cells seemed most donor-specific.

Material: CD4+ T cells from blood (PBMCs), obtained 12 months after the transplant. The TCR sequence derives from a human patient who received a combined kidney and bone marrow transplant. Some T cells may be supplied by the graft donor. The J gene is TRBJ2-1, the V gene TRBV7-9; 10 bases match TRBD2. The CDR3: CASSSDSGRNYNEQFF. The CDR3 region has the DNA TGTGCCAGCAGCTCCGATAGCGGGAGGAACTACAATGAGCAGTTCTTC.